Listed below are T cell receptor beta chains from one sample, sequenced in a study of T-cell reconstitution after alpha-beta-depleted transplantation in children. From the PCR reads, TCRdb called clonotypes with MiXCR, one entry per CDR3 protein. The table lists around 800,000 distinct CDR3 sequences, 16% of them singletons. This sample comprised PBMCs, mostly from graft donor cells, obtained 360 days after TCRalphabeta/CD19-depleted stem cell transplant. The source is a male patient younger than 18 who had a stem cell transplant for acute lymphoblastic leukemia, so the T cells may come from the graft donor. Each CDR3 is given with its conserved first and last residue. A D gene is named only where the DNA matches it firmly. Clone sizes are given selectively: once, few, many, or a class where the clone is expanded.

j_call: TRBJ2-1; v_call: TRBV12-3/TRBV12-4; d_call: TRBD2; clone_size: few; cdr3_nt: TGTGCCAGCACCCATCGGACTAGCGGGAGGGCAAATGAGCAGTTCTTC; cdr3_aa: CASTHRTSGRANEQFF
j_call: TRBJ2-2; v_call: TRBV20-1; d_call: NA; clone_size: NA; cdr3_nt: TGCAGTGCTATCCAGCCGGGGCGCACCGGGGAGCTGTTTTTT; cdr3_aa: CSAIQPGRTGELFF
j_call: TRBJ2-7; v_call: TRBV5-1; d_call: NA; clone_size: NA; cdr3_nt: TGCGCCAGCAGCTTGGCCGTCACCAAGGGGGAGCAGTACTTC; cdr3_aa: CASSLAVTKGEQYF
j_call: TRBJ1-3; v_call: TRBV6-1; d_call: TRBD1; clone_size: NA; cdr3_nt: TGTGCCAGCAGGGGGACAGGTGGAAACACCATATATTTT; cdr3_aa: CASRGTGGNTIYF
j_call: TRBJ1-1; v_call: TRBV4-2; d_call: NA; clone_size: few; cdr3_nt: TGTGCCAGCAGCCAAGAGGGCAGGGTAACTGAAGCTTTCTTT; cdr3_aa: CASSQEGRVTEAFF
j_call: TRBJ2-6; v_call: TRBV6-1; d_call: TRBD1; clone_size: NA; cdr3_nt: TGTGCCAGCAGCCGAGACAGGGCTGGGGCCAACGTCCTGACTTTC; cdr3_aa: CASSRDRAGANVLTF
j_call: TRBJ1-5; v_call: TRBV7-8; d_call: NA; clone_size: few; cdr3_nt: TGTGCCAGCAGCTCGAGCCCATCGATGAATCAGCCCCAGCATTTT; cdr3_aa: CASSSSPSMNQPQHF
j_call: TRBJ2-1; v_call: TRBV7-2; d_call: NA; clone_size: few; cdr3_nt: TGTGCCAGCAGCTTATTTACGCTCAATGAGCAGTTCTTC; cdr3_aa: CASSLFTLNEQFF
j_call: TRBJ2-5; v_call: TRBV18; d_call: NA; clone_size: many; cdr3_nt: TGTGCCAGCTCACCACGTGACCAAGAGACCCAGTACTTC; cdr3_aa: CASSPRDQETQYF
j_call: TRBJ2-4; v_call: TRBV11-1; d_call: TRBD2; clone_size: NA; cdr3_nt: TGTGCCAGCAGCTTAGGCGGGAGCCTGAACATTCAGTACTTC; cdr3_aa: CASSLGGSLNIQYF
j_call: TRBJ2-5; v_call: TRBV4-2; d_call: NA; clone_size: few; cdr3_nt: TGTGCCAGCAGCCAAGACTCGGCAGGTCAAGAGACCCAGTACTTC; cdr3_aa: CASSQDSAGQETQYF
j_call: TRBJ2-7; v_call: TRBV30; d_call: TRBD1; clone_size: few; cdr3_nt: TGTGCCTGGAGTCCCCCCCGCGGGACAGGGATTTACGAGCAGTACTTC; cdr3_aa: CAWSPPRGTGIYEQYF
j_call: TRBJ2-1; v_call: TRBV12-3/TRBV12-4; d_call: NA; clone_size: few; cdr3_nt: TGTGCCAGCAGGCGGGGATTTCACAATGAGCAGTTCTTC; cdr3_aa: CASRRGFHNEQFF
j_call: TRBJ2-1; v_call: TRBV20-1; d_call: TRBD2; clone_size: many; cdr3_nt: TGCAGTGCTAGAGATTCCGCGGGAGGGCGTTACAATGAGCAGTTCTTC; cdr3_aa: CSARDSAGGRYNEQFF
j_call: TRBJ2-7; v_call: TRBV5-1; d_call: NA; clone_size: NA; cdr3_nt: TGCGCCAGCAGCTCGGGGGTCTCAAGATACGAGCAGTACTTC; cdr3_aa: CASSSGVSRYEQYF
j_call: TRBJ2-3; v_call: TRBV10-3; d_call: NA; clone_size: many; cdr3_nt: TGTGCCATCAGTGAACCCAAAGGGGGGGATTCTACTCCGAGCACAGATACGCAGTATTTT; cdr3_aa: CAISEPKGGDSTPSTDTQYF
j_call: TRBJ1-3; v_call: TRBV4-1; d_call: NA; clone_size: NA; cdr3_nt: TGCGCCAGCAGCCAAGTAGTTCGAAACACCATATATTTT; cdr3_aa: CASSQVVRNTIYF
j_call: TRBJ2-2; v_call: TRBV10-1; d_call: NA; clone_size: many; cdr3_nt: TGCGCCAGCCGCGGGGGCGCAAACACCGGGGAGCTGTTTTTT; cdr3_aa: CASRGGANTGELFF
j_call: TRBJ1-5; v_call: TRBV18; d_call: NA; clone_size: many; cdr3_nt: TGTGCCAGCAGCCCGGGAGGTCAGCCCCAGCATTTT; cdr3_aa: CASSPGGQPQHF
j_call: TRBJ1-5; v_call: TRBV19; d_call: NA; clone_size: NA; cdr3_nt: TGTGCCTCTCGGTTTACGGGAAGAGGGAATCAGCCCCAGCATTTT; cdr3_aa: CASRFTGRGNQPQHF
j_call: TRBJ2-5; v_call: TRBV3-1; d_call: NA; clone_size: NA; cdr3_nt: TGTGCCAGCAGCCAAATCTCCTCGACCCCGACCCAGTACTTC; cdr3_aa: CASSQISSTPTQYF
j_call: TRBJ1-1; v_call: TRBV29-1; d_call: NA; clone_size: NA; cdr3_nt: TGCAGCGTTGACCCGGGGGCTTTCTTT; cdr3_aa: CSVDPGAFF
j_call: TRBJ1-2; v_call: TRBV27; d_call: NA; clone_size: NA; cdr3_nt: TGTGCCAGCAGCCTTCGAAGGGCCTATGGCTACACCTTC; cdr3_aa: CASSLRRAYGYTF
j_call: TRBJ2-7; v_call: TRBV20-1; d_call: NA; clone_size: NA; cdr3_nt: TGCAGTGCTAGGGGATTACGGGCCTCCTACGAGCAGTACTTC; cdr3_aa: CSARGLRASYEQYF
j_call: TRBJ2-7; v_call: TRBV7-3; d_call: NA; clone_size: few; cdr3_nt: TGTGCCAGCAGCTTAACATCCGTCCACGAGCAGTACTTC; cdr3_aa: CASSLTSVHEQYF
j_call: TRBJ1-3; v_call: TRBV9; d_call: NA; clone_size: NA; cdr3_nt: TGTGCCAGCAGTTTCCGGGACGTAAAAGGATCTGGAAACACCATATATTTT; cdr3_aa: CASSFRDVKGSGNTIYF
j_call: TRBJ1-1; v_call: TRBV20-1; d_call: NA; clone_size: NA; cdr3_nt: TGCAGAGGGAAGGGTGGCACTGAAGCTTTCTTT; cdr3_aa: CRGKGGTEAFF
j_call: TRBJ1-2; v_call: TRBV7-3; d_call: NA; clone_size: NA; cdr3_nt: TGTGCCAGCAGCTTAGGACCCTCAGGGGAGGGTGACTATGGCTACACCTTC; cdr3_aa: CASSLGPSGEGDYGYTF
j_call: TRBJ2-7; v_call: TRBV20-1; d_call: TRBD1; clone_size: many; cdr3_nt: TGCAGTGCTTCGTCCGGGACAGGGGTTTACGAGCAGTACTTC; cdr3_aa: CSASSGTGVYEQYF
j_call: TRBJ1-4; v_call: TRBV4-2; d_call: TRBD1; clone_size: NA; cdr3_nt: TGTGCCAGCAGCCAAGGTTGGGACAGGGTGGCTGAAAAACTGTTTTTT; cdr3_aa: CASSQGWDRVAEKLFF
j_call: TRBJ2-7; v_call: TRBV25-1; d_call: NA; clone_size: many; cdr3_nt: TGTGCCAGCAGTGGCGCGGGGTTGAGATCCTACGAGCAGTACTTC; cdr3_aa: CASSGAGLRSYEQYF
j_call: TRBJ2-7; v_call: TRBV5-1; d_call: TRBD1; clone_size: few; cdr3_nt: TGCGCCAGCAGCTCTACGGGACAGGGCTCCTACGAGCAGTACTTC; cdr3_aa: CASSSTGQGSYEQYF
j_call: TRBJ2-3; v_call: TRBV11-2; d_call: NA; clone_size: NA; cdr3_nt: TGTGCCAGCAGCGGCCTCACAGATACGCAGTATTTT; cdr3_aa: CASSGLTDTQYF
j_call: TRBJ2-7; v_call: TRBV5-1; d_call: NA; clone_size: many; cdr3_nt: TGCGCCAGCAGCTTGGTTTTGGGTCTCTCCTACGAGCAGTACTTC; cdr3_aa: CASSLVLGLSYEQYF
j_call: TRBJ2-4; v_call: TRBV5-6; d_call: TRBD1; clone_size: NA; cdr3_nt: TGTGCCAGCAGCTCCGACAGGGCGCACATTCAGTACTTC; cdr3_aa: CASSSDRAHIQYF
j_call: TRBJ2-7; v_call: TRBV3-1; d_call: NA; clone_size: NA; cdr3_nt: TGTGCCAGCAGCCTCGGGGCCCCCGACGAGCAGTACTTC; cdr3_aa: CASSLGAPDEQYF
j_call: TRBJ2-7; v_call: TRBV21-1; d_call: NA; clone_size: NA; cdr3_nt: TGTGCCAGCAGCAATAAGCAGGGTGGCTACGAGCAGTACTTC; cdr3_aa: CASSNKQGGYEQYF
j_call: TRBJ2-5; v_call: TRBV5-4; d_call: NA; clone_size: few; cdr3_nt: TGTGCCAGCAGCCCTGGACCGACCGGTTATGGAGGGGAGACCCAGTACTTC; cdr3_aa: CASSPGPTGYGGETQYF
j_call: TRBJ2-7; v_call: TRBV27; d_call: TRBD2; clone_size: NA; cdr3_nt: TGTGCCAGCAGTCCCAACGGGGGGAACGAGCAGTACTTC; cdr3_aa: CASSPNGGNEQYF
j_call: TRBJ2-5; v_call: TRBV5-1; d_call: NA; clone_size: many; cdr3_nt: TGCGCCAGCAGCTTGCAGAGAGGTCGTGGAATGGTGACCCAGTACTTC; cdr3_aa: CASSLQRGRGMVTQYF